The present T cell receptor beta chain was sequenced within a study of spatial heterogeneity in lung cancer. Study information: Every unique TCR and UMI combination, on average, appeared more than ten times in raw reads.

Time point in this sample: sample taken at primary tumor resection. TCRs were sequenced from unsorted whole RNA of tumor, nontumor lung or PBMC. Patients with untreated early-stage non-small cell lung cancer, numbering 55 to 80, were the donors. In its sample, this clonotype was seen many times. There are 15 residues in the CDR3. The V gene lost 0 bases and the J gene lost 0 bases, with 9 bases spanning the gap. Germline loops: CDR1 LGHDT, CDR2 YNNKEL (reference sequence). All TCR cDNA molecules were individually tagged with a unique molecular identifier. TCRdb processed the 5' RACE reads anew with MiXCR; each CDR3 protein has one entry. This table has roughly 6,900 distinct CDR3 sequences, 5.4% appearing once.

The receptor's source is a female donor with early-stage non-small cell lung cancer. This sequence joins TRBV3-1 and TRBJ2-7; D is ambiguous. The sample consisted of normal lung tissue next to the tumor, taken at surgery. The CDR3 DNA follows: TGTGCCAGCAGCCAAGAAGCCGGGCCCTCCTACGAGCAGTACTTC. Translating it yields CASSQEAGPSYEQYF.